This T cell receptor (beta chain) came from a study of blood T cell repertoires in COVID-19 (dated by TCRdb to 2018 to 2021). Regarding the study in general: Samples covering the acute and convalescent phases of COVID-19 were provided by collaborators in the United States, Italy and Spain. Samples came from the ongoing ImmuneRACE study (first 160 participants) plus 1,254 subjects from 6 global collaborators. The repertoires were released in a freely available public database meant as a resource for research on the immune response to SARS-CoV-2. The material from the prospective study consisted of cDNA or gDNA derived from T cells, B-cell-depleted T cells, or PBMCs. Where available, HLA class I and class II types were taken from metadata supplied by the sample provider and were not determined by assay-based typing. A de-identified subject ID, COVID-19 status, age in years and sex were almost always included in the sample metadata. The dataset comprised deeply sampled blood TCRbeta repertoires from subjects exposed to, actively infected with, or recovered from COVID-19. General study outcomes and caveats: The amount of clinical and demographic metadata varied by source and participant and was provided uncurated.

About this clone itself: This receptor's antigen is unknown. Base quality data are lacking; no much larger clone is found one base away.

The immunoSEQ Assay, a bias-controlled multiplex PCR, was used to amplify TCRbeta CDR3 regions from genomic DNA. Per the source publication's procedure: Nucleated cell counts per sample were estimated from amplification of reference gene primers within the assay. To quantify the absolute abundance of each unique TCRbeta CDR3 rearrangement, sequence reads were collapsed and filtered. For each sample, productive Simpson clonality was calculated as the square root of Simpson's diversity index over productive rearrangements. The table comes from immuneACCESS by way of TCRdb, which keeps in-frame sequences with V and J called. Part of the clones is missing from these tables; in studies checked, under half for an unresolved V gene and the rest for unknown reasons. That table supplies the V and J calls and clone size; D and trimming were determined from the DNA. Across this sample there are some 49,000 clones, with 85% seen only once. 10% of the sample lies in the top ten.

Whole blood was collected in K2EDTA tubes by collaborating institutions according to the institutions' own protocols. For TCRbeta analysis, collaborators shipped samples in one of three forms: frozen whole blood, isolated PBMCs, or DNA extracted from either of those sample types. Sample: peripheral blood. The source of this sequence is a human donor in a cohort sampled during active COVID-19.

The CDR3 region has the sequence CASSHGGQGVSREQYF. The DNA sequence is TGTGCCAGCAGCCACGGAGGACAGGGGGTCTCGAGGGAGCAGTACTTC. The rearrangement combines TRBV3-1 (or the pseudogene TRBV3-2) with TRBJ2-7, and 10 junction bases match TRBD1. The CDR3 covers 16 residues, taking in both the cysteine and the phenylalanine. Here the CDR3 DNA is all that survives: 48 bases in frame from base 1. The germline V gene (reference sequence) sets CDR1 to LGHDT and CDR2 to YNNKEL. The germline V end is reduced by 3 bases and the J end by 7 bases; junction bases left unmatched: 12.